Presented here are 13 T cell receptor beta chains from one specimen sequenced in a study of blood T cell repertoires in COVID-19. Method: immunoSEQ multiplex PCR; TCRdb's copy keeps in-frame clones and lacks some. The sample carries about 250,000 clones, roughly 84% recorded once. The sequencing input was peripheral blood. The receptor source for this set is a woman between 35 and 50 years old with active or convalescent COVID-19.

V is TRBV3-1 (or the pseudogene TRBV3-2) and J is TRBJ1-4; TRBD1 is a possible D gene (5 bases). Germline V gives CDR1 LGHDT, CDR2 YNNKEL (reference sequence). This CDR3 spans 15 amino acids. The germline V and J ends were trimmed by 4 bases and 6 bases, with 15 bases remaining between them. The CDR3 DNA is TGTGCCAGCAGCCCGGGGGGTGGGCGTCATGAAAAACTGTTTTTT. Residues: CASSPGGGRHEKLFF.

The chain has TRBV4-2 and TRBJ1-2; D is unresolved. Trimming left V 2 bases short and J 2 bases short, with 9 bases between. In germline, CDR1 is LGHNA, CDR2 YNFKEQ. This CDR3 has 14 amino acids. CDR3 protein: CASSQHTENYGYTF. The CDR3 DNA sequence: TGTGCCAGCAGCCAACACACAGAGAACTATGGCTACACCTTC.

The table lists this clone with a few counts. The V and J genes are TRBV11-2 and TRBJ2-7; 8 nucleotides line up with TRBD1. This CDR3 comprises 17 residues. CDR1 and CDR2 (germline): SGHAT, FQNNGV. The trim removed 0 bases at V and 1 base at J, leaving 8 bases unmatched. CDR3 in DNA: TGTGCCAGCAGCTTAGACGGGGTAGACAGGGGTTCCTACGAGCAGTACGTC. Residues: CASSLDGVDRGSYEQYV.

The gene calls are TRBV2 and TRBJ1-1; 7 bases fit TRBD1. The CDR3 has 14 residues. Germline assignment: CDR1 SNHLY and CDR2 FYNNEI. V trimming: 6 bases; J trimming: 6 bases; junction bases outside the gene matches: 10. CDR3 DNA: TGTGCCAGCAGATTACAGGGGCTTGCAGCTGAAGCTTTCTTT. Translation: CASRLQGLAAEAFF.

V gene TRBV4-2 combines with J gene TRBJ2-3; TRBD2 agrees at 10 bases. CDR3 length equals 16 residues. The V gene end was trimmed by 1 base and the J gene end by 4 bases; junction bases not matched to a gene: 5. Germline CDR1 reads LGHNA; CDR2 reads YNFKEQ. In nucleotides, the CDR3 is TGTGCCAGCAGCCAAGCAGCGGGGGGGCGCGCAGATACGCAGTATTTT. As protein: CASSQAAGGRADTQYF.

The V call is TRBV19, the J call TRBJ1-1; D is possibly TRBD1 (5 bases). V was clipped by 3 bases and J by 0 bases, with 17 bases between them. This CDR3 contains 17 residues. CDR1 is LNHDA and CDR2 is SQIVND in the germline V gene (reference sequence). The CDR3 DNA sequence: TGTGCCAGTAGTATTTTGGGGACGGGGGGAGTGAACACTGAAGCTTTCTTT. Protein: CASSILGTGGVNTEAFF.

This clone was observed a few times. The V gene is TRBV19, the J gene TRBJ1-4; the D gene is possibly TRBD1 (6 bases). The CDR3 has 13 residues. Germline CDR1 and CDR2: LNHDA and SQIVND (reference sequence). V gave up 2 bases and J gave up 5 bases, with 6 bases separating them. CDR3 loop: CASSIQGNEKLFF. CDR3 sequence (DNA): TGTGCCAGTAGTATACAGGGGAATGAAAAACTGTTTTTT.

The table lists this clone with a few counts. The rearrangement joins TRBV10-3 to TRBJ1-1; tentatively, D is TRBD1 (6 bases). Germline CDR1 reads ENHRY; CDR2 reads SYGVKD. The CDR3 has 15 amino acids. V was pared by 4 bases and J by 2 bases, with 14 bases between. The CDR3, as DNA: TGTGCCATCAGTGTCGACAGGAGCACTAACACTGAAGCTTTCTTT. It codes for CAISVDRSTNTEAFF.

The chain has TRBV28 and TRBJ1-5, with D maybe TRBD1 (6 bases). CDR3 size: 15 residues. The V end was cut by 8 bases, the J end by 0 bases, with 14 bases between. From germline, CDR1 is MDHEN and CDR2 SYDVKM. The CDR3 loop is CASLRQVYSNQPQHF. CDR3 nucleotide sequence: TGTGCCAGCCTCCGACAGGTCTATAGCAATCAGCCCCAGCATTTT.

J is TRBJ1-2 and V is TRBV11-2, with D hard to call. The CDR3 is made up of 14 amino acids. Germline CDR1 SGHAT, CDR2 FQNNGV. Deletions cut 5 bases from V and 6 bases from J, with 16 bases between. CDR3 nucleotides: TGTGCCAGCAGCCCCATAGGGCCGGGAGATGGCTACACCTTC. Translation gives CASSPIGPGDGYTF.

The chain combines TRBV2 with TRBJ1-4; 7 nucleotides line up with TRBD1. The CDR3 is 16 amino acids. In germline, CDR1 is SNHLY, CDR2 FYNNEI. Trimming at V came to 6 bases and at J to 1 base, leaving 8 bases not matched to a gene. The CDR3, as DNA: TGTGCCAGCAGAGTGACAGGGAGAGGAACTAATGAAAAACTGTTTTTT. It translates to CASRVTGRGTNEKLFF. Supplemented by reference TRBV2 and TRBJ1-4, the full variable domain reads EPEVTQTPSHQVTQMGQEVILRCVPISNHLYFYWYRQILGQKVEFLVSFYNNEISEKSEIFDDQFSVERPDGSNFTLKIRSTKLEDSAMYFCASRVTGRGTNEKLFFGSGTQLSVL.

This rearrangement joins TRBV5-6 to TRBJ1-2; D is possibly TRBD1 (6 bases). Per germline, CDR1 SGHDT and CDR2 YYEEEE. V gave up 2 bases and J gave up 4 bases, with 18 bases separating them. This CDR3 contains 16 residues. DNA for the CDR3: TGTGCCAGCAGCTTCGGGACAACTAAGTTGAGCTATGGCTACACCTTC. Amino acids: CASSFGTTKLSYGYTF.

The chain uses TRBV21-1 and TRBJ1-1; the tabulated D call, TRBD1, remains unverified against the DNA. TRBV21-1 is classified as a pseudogene. CDR3 length equals 15 residues. This CDR3 is CANGDRGRFRPEAFF. The CDR3 nucleotides are TGTGCCAATGGAGACAGGGGGCGATTCCGCCCTGAAGCTTTCTTT.